The sequence of this T cell receptor (beta chain) was determined in a study of blood T cell repertoires in COVID-19. Study context: The United States, Italy and Spain were the sources of the acute and convalescent COVID-19 samples. The cDNA or gDNA used as material had been derived from T cells, B-cell-depleted T cells, or PBMCs.

Authors' processing steps: For nucleated cells, counts were estimated from reference gene primer amplification. Clones were sequenced by immunoSEQ multiplex PCR, and TCRdb holds only the in-frame ones, with some missing. Clonal size and the V and J genes are those of that table, whereas D and trimming came from the DNA. The sample records around 200,000 clones, more than 75% being singletons. The CDR3 contains 13 residues. The ends were cut back, 3 bases at V and 2 bases at J, with 8 bases in the middle. The germline CDR1 and CDR2 sequences are MNHEY and SMNVEV (reference sequence). Material: peripheral blood. This receptor was obtained from a man older than 75 with acute or convalescent COVID-19. The chain recombines TRBV27 with TRBJ2-7, with D possibly being TRBD2 (6 bases). For the CDR3, the DNA is TGTGCCAGCAGTTTGCGGGGTACCTACGAGCAGTACTTC. This gives the protein CASSLRGTYEQYF.